The clone carrying this T cell receptor beta chain was recorded only once. The antigen is undetermined. Here immunoSEQ multiplex PCR was the method, and the copy in TCRdb shows in-frame clones only, minus some. The sample carries 100,000 or so clones, 80% to 95% recorded once. This sample is part of a study of siplizumab effects on memory and regulatory T cells. Whole-study results and caveats: Siplizumab caused a significant drop in alloreactive sequences traceable to unstimulated CD4+ memory cells.

V was pared by 2 bases and J by 2 bases, with 6 bases of the junction left unmatched. The V gene's germline CDR1 is MDHEN and CDR2 SYDVKM. The length of the CDR3 is 17 residues. This TCR derives from a human donor in good health. The chain joins TRBV28 to TRBJ2-5; 12 bases fit TRBD2. Material for sequencing was non-Treg CD4+ T cells sorted from blood. The CDR3 sequence: CASSLIRTSGEQETQYF. CDR3 bases: TGTGCCAGCAGTTTAATACGGACTAGCGGGGAGCAAGAGACCCAGTACTTC.